One and the same sample provided the 17 T cell receptor beta chains below, sequenced in a study of T cells in Graves' hyperthyroidism and ophthalmopathy. RNA transcripts yielded amplified TCR beta CDR3 regions. With the HTBI primer set, the TCR CDR3 went through a first round of RT-PCR. MiXCR, applied by TCRdb to the multiplex PCR reads, yields one record per CDR3 protein. This sample carries about 180,000 distinct CDR3 sequences, about a sixth of them seen once, and the ten largest clones take roughly 28%. Sequencing was carried out using blood. The origin of the receptors is a woman aged 45-60 years with Graves' hyperthyroidism.

The V call is TRBV5-5, the J call TRBJ2-3; D possibly corresponds to TRBD2 (5 bases). The CDR3 consists of 17 residues. Germline CDR1 reads SGHKS; CDR2 reads YYEKEE (reference sequence). Trimming shortened V by 3 bases and J by 2 bases, and 19 bases separated the two germline ends. As DNA, the CDR3 is TGTGCCAGCAGCTCCCCTCGTCCCGGGGTGGACACAGATACGCAGTATTTT. Protein: CASSSPRPGVDTDTQYF.

There are many counts of this clonotype. The gene calls are TRBV6-1 and TRBJ2-4; 7 nucleotides match TRBD1. With V trimmed by 6 bases and J by 3 bases, 5 bases remained unmatched. From germline, CDR1 is MNHNS and CDR2 SASEGT. The CDR3 sequence is 14 residues long. The CDR3 DNA follows: TGTGCCAGCAGATCGACAGGGATCAAAAACATTCAGTACTTC. Translation gives CASRSTGIKNIQYF.

There are many counts of this clonotype. J is TRBJ2-5 and V is TRBV11-2, with D possibly TRBD1 on 6 matching bases. The V gene lost 4 bases and the J gene lost 3 bases, with 9 bases spanning the gap. CDR3 length equals 13 residues. CDR1 is SGHAT and CDR2 is FQNNGV in the germline V gene. CDR3 nucleotides: TGTGCCAGCAGCTCCGGACAGAAAGAGACCCAGTACTTC. Translation: CASSSGQKETQYF.

This clonotype was seen many times. The chain joins TRBV19 to TRBJ1-4; 7 bases fit TRBD1. This CDR3 is 14 amino acids long. V was clipped by 9 bases and J by 2 bases; unmatched bases: 6. The V gene's germline CDR1 is LNHDA and CDR2 SQIVND (reference sequence). CDR3 residues: CASTQDRTNEKLFF. The DNA for the CDR3 is TGTGCCAGCACTCAGGACAGGACTAATGAAAAACTGTTTTTT.

This clonotype was counted only a few times. The chain carries TRBV27 and TRBJ1-1; the D gene is possibly TRBD1 (5 bases). Germline V gene data show CDR1 as MNHEY and CDR2 as SMNVEV (reference sequence). The CDR3 loop spans 13 amino acids. Trimming stripped 8 bases from V and 4 bases from J, with 14 bases between. This CDR3 is CASGRGESTEAFF. The CDR3 DNA is TGTGCCAGCGGAAGGGGAGAATCCACTGAAGCTTTCTTT.

This clonotype was detected only a few times. This rearrangement joins TRBV7-8 to TRBJ2-7, with D possibly being TRBD1 (6 bases). Germline loops: CDR1 SGHVS, CDR2 FQNEAQ. This CDR3 has 17 residues. Deletions cut 0 bases from V and 4 bases from J, with 19 bases between. The CDR3 protein is CASSLASIGLGGYEQYF. In nucleotides, the CDR3 is TGTGCCAGCAGCTTAGCGTCGATAGGGTTAGGGGGTTACGAGCAGTACTTC.

This clonotype was detected ten times or more. The chain employs TRBV15 and TRBJ2-7, with a possible D match to TRBD2 (5 bases). Germline V gene data show CDR1 as LNHNV and CDR2 as YYDKDF (reference sequence). This CDR3 contains 15 residues. Between the trimmed V and J ends, which lost 3 bases and 4 bases, there was a span of 16 bases. The DNA of the CDR3 is TGTGCCACCAGCAGTGGTCATGAGGGCGCGTACGAGCAGTACTTC. Translation: CATSSGHEGAYEQYF.

The sample holds many counts of this clonotype. The rearrangement uses TRBV24-1 and TRBJ1-1; D might be TRBD1 (5 bases). The germline CDR1 and CDR2 sequences are KGHDR and SFDVKD. The CDR3 contains 12 residues. Trimming shortened V by 2 bases and J by 5 bases, and 5 bases separated the two germline ends. The CDR3 nucleotides read TGTGCCACCAGTGATTGGGGGACTGAAGCTTTCTTT. Encoded protein: CATSDWGTEAFF.

This clonotype came up a few times. One base away lies a much larger clone, so this may be a sequencing read error. The genes are TRBV28 and TRBJ1-5, with D perhaps TRBD1 (6 bases). This CDR3 is built from 19 residues. Germline assignment: CDR1 MDHEN and CDR2 SYDVKM. The CDR3 reads CACSFPGGGLFYSNQPQHF. The CDR3 DNA sequence: TGTGCCTGCAGTTTCCCCGGGGGCGGCCTATTTTATAGCAATCAGCCCCAGCATTTT. Full variable domain (missing parts from reference TRBV28 and TRBJ1-5): DVKVTQSSRYLVKRTGEKVFLECVQDMDHENMFWYRQDPGLGLRLIYFSYDVKMKEKGDIPEGYSVSREKKERFSLILESASTNQTSMYLCACSFPGGGLFYSNQPQHFGDGTRLSIL.

As for this clonotype: This may come from a read error, since a much larger clone is one base off. This chain uses TRBV6-5 with TRBJ1-6; no clear D gene. The length of the CDR3 is 13 residues. Per the germline V gene, CDR1 is MNHEY and CDR2 is SVGAGI. The CDR3 region has the DNA TGTGCCAGCAGTTACTCGATGGGTTCACCCCCCCACTTT. This codes for CASSYSMGSPPHF.

This clonotype is labeled as medium-sized. DNA for the CDR3: TGTGCCAGCAGTTTAACTAGCGGGGGGGCAGATACGCAGTATTTT. Translated: CASSLTSGGADTQYF. The chain couples TRBV12-3 or TRBV12-4 to TRBJ2-3; 13 nucleotides line up with TRBD2. V was pared by 2 bases and J by 4 bases, with 0 bases of the junction left unmatched. There are 15 residues in the CDR3.

The chain uses TRBV9 and TRBJ1-1; D is uncertain. The CDR3 length is 13 residues. CDR1 and CDR2 from the germline V gene are SGDLS and YYNGEE. Trimming took off 0 bases at V and 3 bases at J, with 6 bases between the two ends. Here the CDR3 DNA reads TGTGCCAGCAGCGTAGACGGGTACACTGAAGCTTTCTTT. It yields the protein CASSVDGYTEAFF.

Ten or more counts support this clonotype. The chain is built from TRBV11-2 and TRBJ1-4, with D unclear. The CDR3 covers 14 residues. The germline V gene encodes CDR1 SGHAT and CDR2 FQNNGV. The V end was cut by 1 base, the J end by 6 bases, with 9 bases between. DNA for the CDR3: TGTGCCAGCAGCTTAGTTGCGGTAGATGAAAAACTGTTTTTT. This gives the protein CASSLVAVDEKLFF.

Ten or more counts support this clonotype. The genes are TRBV20-1 and TRBJ1-2; D call uncertain. This CDR3 is built from 14 residues. Trimming removed 0 bases from V and 4 bases from J, with 12 bases in between. CDR1 and CDR2 (germline): DFQATT, SNEGSKA (reference sequence). The CDR3, as DNA: TGCAGTGCTAGAGATCAGGATGCTACCTATGGCTACACCTTC. Its translation is CSARDQDATYGYTF.

This clonotype was recorded many times. This chain links TRBV6-2 or TRBV6-3 with TRBJ1-2; D call uncertain. The CDR3 totals 14 residues. Germline V CDR1 and CDR2: MNHEY, SVGEGT. The V end lost 3 bases, the J end lost 2 bases, and 10 bases lay between the germline ends. In nucleotides, the CDR3 is TGTGCCAGCAGTTATCGGCAGACCAACTATGGCTACACCTTC. Translated, it gives CASSYRQTNYGYTF.

Regarding this clonotype: One junction end disagrees with the germline gene, perhaps due to a read error. In nucleotides, the CDR3 is TGTGCTAGCAGCCCGTCGAGGTCCGGGGAGCTGTTTTTT. This sequence encodes CASSPSRSGELFF. The rearrangement uses TRBV7-7 and TRBJ2-2; D not resolved. The CDR3 totals 13 residues. Germline V gene sequence: CDR1 SSHAT, CDR2 FNYEAQ (reference sequence).

Many counts were recorded for this clonotype. This sequence joins TRBV7-9 and TRBJ2-7, with 7 bases aligning to TRBD1. Germline loops: CDR1 SEHNR, CDR2 FQNEAQ (reference sequence). V shed 2 bases, J shed 3 bases, and the junction held 4 bases outside the gene matches. The CDR3 spans 14 residues. For the CDR3, the DNA is TGTGCCAGCAGCTTAACAGGGGATCACTACGAGCAGTACTTC. Translated: CASSLTGDHYEQYF. Filled out from reference TRBV7-9 and TRBJ2-7, the complete variable domain reads DTGVSQNPRHKITKRGQNVTFRCDPISEHNRLYWYRQTLGQGPEFLTYFQNEAQLEKSRLLSDRFSAERPKGSFSTLEIQRTEQGDSAMYLCASSLTGDHYEQYFGPGTRLTVT.